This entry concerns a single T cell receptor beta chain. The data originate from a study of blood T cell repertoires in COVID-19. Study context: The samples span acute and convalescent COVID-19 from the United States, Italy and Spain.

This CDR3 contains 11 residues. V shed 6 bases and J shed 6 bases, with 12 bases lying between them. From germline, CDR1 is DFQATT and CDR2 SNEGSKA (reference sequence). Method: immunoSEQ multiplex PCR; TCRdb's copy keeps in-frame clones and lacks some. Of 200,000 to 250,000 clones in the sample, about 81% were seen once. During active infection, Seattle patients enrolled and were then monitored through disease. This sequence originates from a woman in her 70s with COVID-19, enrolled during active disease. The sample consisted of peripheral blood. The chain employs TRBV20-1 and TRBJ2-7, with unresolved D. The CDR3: CSASRSGEQYF. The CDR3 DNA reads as TGCAGTGCCTCCCGGTCCGGCGAGCAGTACTTC.